Presented here are 27 T cell receptor beta chains from one specimen sequenced in a study of blood T cell repertoires in COVID-19. The method was immunoSEQ multiplex PCR; TCRdb's version includes in-frame clones alone and lacks a portion of them. The sample carries around 70,000 clones, 75% to 90% recorded once. What was sequenced was peripheral blood. These receptors were collected from a man in his sixties or seventies who had recovered from COVID-19.

The gene calls are TRBV6-5 and TRBJ1-1; D unresolved. Germline V CDR1 and CDR2: MNHEY, SVGAGI. V lost 4 bases to trimming and J lost 0 bases, with 6 bases between them. The CDR3 runs to 13 residues. The DNA for the CDR3 is TGTGCCAGCAGTTCTCACTTGAACACTGAAGCTTTCTTT. It translates to CASSSHLNTEAFF.

The gene calls are TRBV9 and TRBJ2-3, with 9 bases fitting TRBD1. This CDR3 is 16 amino acids long. After removal of 4 bases from V and 1 base from J, the junction contained 7 bases not matched to a gene. Per the germline V gene, CDR1 is SGDLS and CDR2 is YYNGEE. CDR3 sequence: CASSPTRDRGTDTQYF. DNA of the CDR3: TGTGCCAGCAGCCCCACCCGGGACAGGGGCACAGATACGCAGTATTTT.

The chain uses TRBV3-1 (or the pseudogene TRBV3-2) and TRBJ1-1; 7 positions agree with TRBD1. Germline trimming cut 0 bases from V and 4 bases from J; bases unmatched to any gene: 5. The CDR3 runs 15 residues. Germline assignment: CDR1 LGHDT and CDR2 YNNKEL (reference sequence). The chain's CDR3 is CASSQDPQGVTEAFF. Here the CDR3 DNA reads TGTGCCAGCAGCCAAGATCCGCAGGGGGTCACTGAAGCTTTCTTT.

This chain connects TRBV6-5 to TRBJ1-4; possible D gene TRBD1, 6 bases. V shed 6 bases and J shed 7 bases, with 15 bases lying between them. The CDR3 consists of 14 residues. In germline, CDR1 is MNHEY, CDR2 SVGAGI. Here the CDR3 reads CASSFRGIGEKLFF. As DNA, the CDR3 is TGTGCCAGCAGCTTCAGGGGAATTGGTGAAAAACTGTTTTTT.

The chain joins TRBV5-1 to TRBJ2-3, with 8 nucleotides matching TRBD1. The length of the CDR3 is 15 residues. Germline CDR1 is SGHRS and CDR2 is YFSETQ. V lost 3 bases to trimming and J lost 2 bases; unmatched junction nucleotides: 5. The CDR3 nucleotides are TGCGCCAGCAGCTACCGACAGGGGCCCACAGATACGCAGTATTTT. It specifies CASSYRQGPTDTQYF.

This clone is a singleton in its sample. The chain's CDR3 is CAGGTGQSGNTIYF. In nucleotides, the CDR3 is TGTGCCGGGGGGACCGGGCAGTCTGGAAACACCATATATTTT. The rearrangement uses TRBV6-5 and TRBJ1-3; D might be TRBD1 (5 bases). This CDR3 contains 14 residues. Trimming pared 11 bases from V and 1 base from J, leaving 15 bases between. CDR1 is MNHEY, CDR2 SVGAGI, per germline.

This clone was seen a single time. The rearrangement uses TRBV7-6 and TRBJ2-3, with TRBD2 matching over 13 bases. The germline CDR1 and CDR2 sequences are SGHVS and FNYEAQ. The CDR3 is made up of 16 amino acids. The V segment lost 4 bases and the J segment 2 bases; nucleotides outside the gene matches: 3. In DNA form, the CDR3 reads TGTGCCAGCAGCTCCACTAGCGGGAGGGCCACAGATACGCAGTATTTT. It encodes CASSSTSGRATDTQYF.

The chain joins TRBV28 to TRBJ2-3, with 9 bases that match TRBD1. V was pared by 6 bases and J by 6 bases, with 10 bases of the junction left unmatched. From germline, CDR1 is MDHEN and CDR2 SYDVKM. The CDR3 loop spans 15 amino acids. The CDR3 DNA is TGTGCCAGCAGCTTGACCGGGACAGGGAAGGATACGCAGTATTTT. It specifies CASSLTGTGKDTQYF.

This clone was detected only once. The rearrangement uses TRBV30 and TRBJ1-1, with D possibly TRBD1 on 5 matching bases. CDR1 and CDR2 (germline): GTSNPN, SVGIG (reference sequence). The CDR3 runs 13 residues. Trimming pared 4 bases from V and 6 bases from J, leaving 15 bases between. The CDR3 DNA follows: TGTGCCTGGACCCAATGGGGGGAGGCTGAAGCTTTCTTT. It specifies CAWTQWGEAEAFF.

This chain connects TRBV19 to TRBJ1-5; no clear D. This CDR3 is built from 15 residues. Trimming removed 4 bases at V and 2 bases at J, with 12 bases between. Germline V CDR1 and CDR2: LNHDA, SQIVND (reference sequence). CDR3 coding DNA: TGTGCCAGTAGTACTTCCAGTCAGGGCAATCAGCCCCAGCATTTT. This gives the protein CASSTSSQGNQPQHF.

The chain recombines TRBV3-1 (or the pseudogene TRBV3-2) with TRBJ2-3; no definite D call. Trimming removed 1 base at V and 10 bases at J, with 12 bases between. The CDR3 runs to 13 residues. CDR1 is LGHDT and CDR2 is YNNKEL in the germline V gene (reference sequence). CDR3 amino acids: CASSQAQSPSQYF. DNA for the CDR3: TGTGCCAGCAGCCAAGCTCAGTCCCCATCGCAGTATTTT.

This clone has only one observation. The J gene is TRBJ2-1, the V gene TRBV6-4; 8 nucleotides agree with TRBD2. V trimming: 4 bases; J trimming: 10 bases; junction bases outside the gene matches: 12. The CDR3 is made up of 15 amino acids. Germline CDR1 MRHNA, CDR2 SNTAGT. This CDR3 reads CASSGDPGRAREQFF. The DNA for the CDR3 is TGTGCCAGCAGTGGAGACCCCGGGAGGGCTAGAGAGCAGTTCTTC.

CDR3 region: CASNPGTGNYGYTF. Written as DNA, the CDR3 is TGCGCCAGCAATCCAGGGACAGGGAACTATGGCTACACCTTC. V is TRBV10-1 and J is TRBJ1-2, with 9 nucleotides matching TRBD1. This CDR3 has 14 residues. The germline V gene has CDR1 WNHNN and CDR2 SYGVQD (reference sequence). The V gene end was trimmed by 7 bases and the J gene end by 2 bases; junction bases not matched to a gene: 5.

The chain combines TRBV10-3 with TRBJ1-2; TRBD1 matches 7 bases. The CDR3 contains 15 residues. Trimming removed 4 bases from V and 14 bases from J; junction bases left unmatched: 19. Germline CDR1 ENHRY, CDR2 SYGVKD. The CDR3 DNA sequence: TGTGCCATCAGTGTCCAAGGGGGCCTGGACCTAGGCCCGACCTTC. Its protein is CAISVQGGLDLGPTF.

This clone was seen once. The genes are TRBV12-3 or TRBV12-4 and TRBJ2-7; no clear D gene. This CDR3 region has 12 residues. The V gene lost 3 bases and the J gene lost 3 bases, with 6 bases spanning the gap. The CDR3 nucleotides read TGTGCCAGCAGTTTCACAGTCTACGAGCAGTACTTC. This sequence encodes CASSFTVYEQYF.

This chain links TRBV5-1 with TRBJ2-1; D unclear. The CDR3 contains 15 residues. Germline CDR1 reads SGHRS; CDR2 reads YFSETQ. The germline V and J ends were trimmed by 6 bases and 5 bases, with 18 bases remaining between them. The CDR3 coding sequence is TGCGCCAGCACCCGAGACTGGAGATCCAACAATGAGCAGTTCTTC. Translated, it gives CASTRDWRSNNEQFF.

The genes are TRBV28 and TRBJ2-3; D ambiguous. Trimming cost V 2 bases and J 2 bases, with 11 bases left between them. Germline values: CDR1 MDHEN, CDR2 SYDVKM. This CDR3 is built from 15 residues. CDR3 DNA sequence: TGTGCCAGCAGTTTAAGGCAGACTCTCACAGATACGCAGTATTTT. Translating gives CASSLRQTLTDTQYF. Combining the CDR3 with reference TRBV28 and TRBJ2-3 gives the whole variable domain DVKVTQSSRYLVKRTGEKVFLECVQDMDHENMFWYRQDPGLGLRLIYFSYDVKMKEKGDIPEGYSVSREKKERFSLILESASTNQTSMYLCASSLRQTLTDTQYFGPGTRLTVL.

This clone was recorded once. V and J are TRBV11-3 and TRBJ2-5; the D gene is possibly TRBD2 (6 bases). The CDR3 has 15 amino acids. In germline, CDR1 is SGHNT, CDR2 YENEEA. V shed 1 base and J shed 7 bases, with 16 bases lying between them. CDR3 loop: CASSLGGDAIPTQYF. DNA of the CDR3: TGTGCCAGCAGCTTAGGGGGGGACGCCATACCGACCCAGTACTTC.

This clone was seen just once. The chain recombines TRBV24-1 with TRBJ1-2, with TRBD1 matching over 7 bases. V lost 5 bases and J lost 7; bases outside the gene matches: 9. CDR1 and CDR2 from the germline V gene are KGHDR and SFDVKD. CDR3 size: 14 residues. The CDR3 loop is CATSGGDRRSGYTF. The CDR3 bases are TGTGCCACCAGTGGTGGGGACAGACGAAGTGGCTACACCTTC.

This clone was observed once. The chain recombines TRBV11-2 with TRBJ2-5; 8 bases fit TRBD1. The germline CDR1 and CDR2 sequences are SGHAT and FQNNGV. The ends lost 3 bases at V and 4 bases at J; junction bases unmatched: 10. The CDR3 runs to 16 residues. The CDR3 reads CASSFVRGLAGETQYF. The CDR3 bases are TGTGCCAGCAGCTTTGTCAGGGGGCTGGCCGGAGAGACCCAGTACTTC.

This clone was counted only a few times. The CDR3 bases are TGTGCCAGCACCAATGACAGGGGGAGTACTAATGAAAAACTGTTTTTT. This translates into CASTNDRGSTNEKLFF. The V and J genes are TRBV2 and TRBJ1-4; TRBD1 matches 9 bases. This CDR3 is 16 amino acids long. Germline loops: CDR1 SNHLY, CDR2 FYNNEI. The J segment lost 2 bases and the V segment lost 7 bases, leaving 8 bases of the junction unmatched.

The gene calls are TRBV29-1 and TRBJ2-7; D is perhaps TRBD1 (6 bases). Between the trimmed V and J ends, which lost 5 bases and 6 bases, there was a span of 20 bases. The CDR3 consists of 14 residues. CDR1 and CDR2 (germline): SQVTM, ANQGSEA. The CDR3 coding sequence is TGCAGCGTTAAAACTAACAGGGAAAGTGGCGAGCAGTACTTC. Encoded protein: CSVKTNRESGEQYF.

The chain is built from TRBV6-5 and TRBJ1-5, with 7 bases identical to TRBD1. Germline CDR1 reads MNHEY; CDR2 reads SVGAGI. The CDR3 spans 14 residues. The V segment lost 7 bases and the J segment 9 bases; nucleotides outside the gene matches: 12. Written as DNA, the CDR3 is TGTGCCAGCACCGCAGGGACAGTAGAATCGCCCCAGCATTTT. Its translation is CASTAGTVESPQHF.

The chain recombines TRBV5-1 with TRBJ2-7, with D tentatively TRBD1 or TRBD2 (5 bases each). Trimming shortened V by 4 bases and J by 0 bases, and 14 bases separated the two germline ends. This CDR3 region has 15 residues. Germline CDR1 is SGHRS and CDR2 is YFSETQ. CDR3 loop: CASSLGPGLSYEQYF. Here the CDR3 DNA reads TGCGCCAGCAGCCTGGGGCCAGGACTCTCCTACGAGCAGTACTTC.

The gene calls are TRBV6-2 or TRBV6-3 and TRBJ1-3; D unresolved. Per the germline V gene, CDR1 is MNHEY and CDR2 is SVGEGT. The CDR3 covers 16 residues. Trimming cost V 5 bases and J 2 bases, with 16 bases left between them. CDR3 nucleotides: TGTGCCAGCAGTACCCCCGGAGAACGGACTGGAAACACCATATATTTT. Encoded protein: CASSTPGERTGNTIYF.

This chain uses TRBV7-8 with TRBJ2-5; 13 positions match TRBD2. Germline CDR1 and CDR2: SGHVS and FQNEAQ. Trimming at V came to 4 bases and at J to 5 bases, leaving 7 bases not matched to a gene. The CDR3 is 16 amino acids. CDR3 in DNA: TGTGCCAGCAGCTCTCAGACTAGCGGGGGGATGGAGACCCAGTACTTC. It is translated as CASSSQTSGGMETQYF.

CDR3 sequence reads: CATSDPGTGRVEQFF. CDR3 DNA sequence: TGTGCCACCAGTGACCCCGGGACAGGGAGGGTTGAGCAGTTCTTC. V and J are TRBV24-1 and TRBJ2-1; the match to TRBD1 covers 9 bases. Germline CDR1 and CDR2: KGHDR and SFDVKD. CDR3 size: 15 residues. The V gene end was trimmed by 4 bases and the J gene end by 9 bases; junction bases not matched to a gene: 9.